The source of this T cell receptor beta chain is a study of blood T cell repertoires in COVID-19. In the study overall: The samples span acute and convalescent COVID-19 from the United States, Italy and Spain. PBMCs, B-cell-depleted T cells, or T cells provided the cDNA or gDNA that made up the material.

The authors' processing: The assay estimated nucleated cells by amplifying reference gene primers. Measured with immunoSEQ multiplex PCR; TCRdb has only the in-frame clones, and not every one. The DNA gave D and trimming, while V, J and clone size come from that table. The sample yields some 250,000 clones, about 86% seen once. Sequencing was carried out using peripheral blood. This receptor was identified in a woman aged 25 to 45 who had recovered from COVID-19.

The CDR3 loop reads CASSPAQGSYNEQFF. The CDR3, as DNA: TGCGCCAGCTCCCCAGCGCAGGGCTCCTACAATGAGCAGTTCTTC. The chain employs TRBV5-1 and TRBJ2-1; D is possibly TRBD1 (5 bases). Trimming cost V 7 bases and J 0 bases, with 14 bases left between them. This CDR3 region has 15 residues. CDR1 and CDR2 from the germline V gene are SGHRS and YFSETQ.